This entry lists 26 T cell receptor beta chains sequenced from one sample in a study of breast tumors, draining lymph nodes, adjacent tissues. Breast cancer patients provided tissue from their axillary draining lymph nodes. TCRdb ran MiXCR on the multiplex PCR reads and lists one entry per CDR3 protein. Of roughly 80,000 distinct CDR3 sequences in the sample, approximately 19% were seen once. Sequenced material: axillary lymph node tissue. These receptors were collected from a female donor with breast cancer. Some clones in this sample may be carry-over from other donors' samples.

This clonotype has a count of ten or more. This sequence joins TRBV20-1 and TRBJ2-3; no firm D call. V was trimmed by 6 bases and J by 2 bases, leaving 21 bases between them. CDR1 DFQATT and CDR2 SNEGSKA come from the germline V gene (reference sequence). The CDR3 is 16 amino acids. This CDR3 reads CSARTGLPGNTDTQYF. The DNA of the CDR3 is TGCAGTGCCCGTACCGGGCTCCCCGGAAACACAGATACGCAGTATTTT.

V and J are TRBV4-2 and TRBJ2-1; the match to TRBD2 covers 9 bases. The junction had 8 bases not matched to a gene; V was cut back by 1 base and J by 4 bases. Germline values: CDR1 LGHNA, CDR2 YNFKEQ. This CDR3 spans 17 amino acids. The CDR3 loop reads CASSQGGGGRGYNEQFF. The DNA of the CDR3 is TGTGCCAGCAGCCAAGGGGGGGGCGGGAGGGGGTACAATGAGCAGTTCTTC.

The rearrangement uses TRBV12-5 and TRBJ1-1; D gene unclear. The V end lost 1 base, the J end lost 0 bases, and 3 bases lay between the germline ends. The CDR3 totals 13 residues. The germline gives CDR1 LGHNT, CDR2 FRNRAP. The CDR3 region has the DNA TGTGCTAGTGGTTTGGAGGTGAACACTGAAGCTTTCTTT. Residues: CASGLEVNTEAFF.

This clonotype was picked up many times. CDR3 in DNA: TGTGCTAGTGGTTTCCAGGGACAGGGGCCCTTTAACTATGGCTACACCTTC. This translates into CASGFQGQGPFNYGYTF. The chain carries TRBV12-5 and TRBJ1-2; the match to TRBD1 covers 10 bases. Germline V gene lookup returns CDR1 LGHNT and CDR2 FRNRAP. V shed 3 bases and J 1 base; nucleotides not matched to a gene: 8. The CDR3 is made up of 17 amino acids.

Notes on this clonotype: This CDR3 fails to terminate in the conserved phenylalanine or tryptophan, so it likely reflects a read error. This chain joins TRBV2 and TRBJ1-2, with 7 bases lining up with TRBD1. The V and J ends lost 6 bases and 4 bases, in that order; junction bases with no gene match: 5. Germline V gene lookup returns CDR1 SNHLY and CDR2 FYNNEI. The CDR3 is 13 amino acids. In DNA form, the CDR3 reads TGTGCCAGCAGGGGGGACAGTTCCTATGGCTACACCCTC. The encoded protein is CASRGDSSYGYTL.

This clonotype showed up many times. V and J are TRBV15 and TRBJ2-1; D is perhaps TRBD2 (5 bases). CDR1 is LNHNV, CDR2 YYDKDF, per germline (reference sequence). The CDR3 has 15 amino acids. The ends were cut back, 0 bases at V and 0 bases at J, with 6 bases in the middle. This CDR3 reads CATSREGSSYNEQFF. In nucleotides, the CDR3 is TGTGCCACCAGCAGAGAGGGGAGCTCCTACAATGAGCAGTTCTTC.

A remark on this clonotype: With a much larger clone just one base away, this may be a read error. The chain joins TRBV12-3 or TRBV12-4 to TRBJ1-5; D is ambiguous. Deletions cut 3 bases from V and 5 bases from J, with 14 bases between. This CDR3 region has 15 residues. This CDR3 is CASSFGRLSDQPQHF. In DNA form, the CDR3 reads TGTGCCAGCAGTTTTGGCAGGTTAAGCGATCAGCCCCAGCATTTT.

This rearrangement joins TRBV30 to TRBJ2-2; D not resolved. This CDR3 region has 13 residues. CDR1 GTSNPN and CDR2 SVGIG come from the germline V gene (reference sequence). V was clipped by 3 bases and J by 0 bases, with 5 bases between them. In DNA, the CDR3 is TGTGCCTGGAGGGGCCCGAACACCGGGGAGCTGTTTTTT. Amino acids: CAWRGPNTGELFF.

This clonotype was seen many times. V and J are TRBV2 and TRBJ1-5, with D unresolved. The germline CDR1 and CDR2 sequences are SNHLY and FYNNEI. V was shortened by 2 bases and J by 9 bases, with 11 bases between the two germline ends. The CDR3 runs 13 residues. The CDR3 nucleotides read TGTGCCAGCAGTGAAAGACAAGCGGGGCCCCAGCATTTT. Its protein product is CASSERQAGPQHF.

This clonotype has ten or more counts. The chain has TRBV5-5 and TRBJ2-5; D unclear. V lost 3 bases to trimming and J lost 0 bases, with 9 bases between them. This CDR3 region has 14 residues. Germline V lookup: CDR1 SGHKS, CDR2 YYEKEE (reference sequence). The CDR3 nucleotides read TGTGCCAGCAGCTGGGCACCCTACCAAGAGACCCAGTACTTC. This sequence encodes CASSWAPYQETQYF.

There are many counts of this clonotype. CDR3 residues: CAISESGEAGYTF. The CDR3 DNA follows: TGTGCCATCAGTGAGTCCGGTGAGGCGGGCTACACCTTC. This chain joins TRBV10-3 and TRBJ1-2; D is unclear. Trimming left V 0 bases short and J 8 bases short, with 10 bases between. The CDR3 covers 13 residues. From germline, CDR1 is ENHRY and CDR2 SYGVKD.

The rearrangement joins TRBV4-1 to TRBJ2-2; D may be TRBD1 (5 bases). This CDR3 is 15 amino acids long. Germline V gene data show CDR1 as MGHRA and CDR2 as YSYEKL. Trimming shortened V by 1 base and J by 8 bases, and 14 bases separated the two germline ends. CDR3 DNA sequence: TGCGCCAGCAGCCAAGGACCTCAGGGCTGGGGGGAGCTGTTTTTT. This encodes CASSQGPQGWGELFF.

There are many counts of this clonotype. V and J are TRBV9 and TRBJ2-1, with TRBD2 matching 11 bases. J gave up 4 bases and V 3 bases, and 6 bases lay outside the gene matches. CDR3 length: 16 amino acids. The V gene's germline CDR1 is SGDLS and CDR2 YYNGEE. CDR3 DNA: TGTGCCAGCAGCGGGGGGGGACTAGCGGTTTACAATGAGCAGTTCTTC. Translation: CASSGGGLAVYNEQFF.

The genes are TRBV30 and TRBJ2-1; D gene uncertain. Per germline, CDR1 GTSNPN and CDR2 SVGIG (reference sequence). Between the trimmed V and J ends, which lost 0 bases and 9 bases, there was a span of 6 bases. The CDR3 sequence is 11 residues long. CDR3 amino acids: CAWSVLAEQFF. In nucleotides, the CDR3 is TGTGCCTGGAGTGTACTCGCTGAGCAGTTCTTC.

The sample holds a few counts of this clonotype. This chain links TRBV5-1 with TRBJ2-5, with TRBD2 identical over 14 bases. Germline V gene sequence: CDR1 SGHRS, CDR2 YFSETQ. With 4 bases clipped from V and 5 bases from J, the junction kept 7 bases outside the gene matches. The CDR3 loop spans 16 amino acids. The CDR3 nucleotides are TGCGCCAGCAGCCCCGGGACTAGCGGGAGCTCTGAGACCCAGTACTTC. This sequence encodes CASSPGTSGSSETQYF.

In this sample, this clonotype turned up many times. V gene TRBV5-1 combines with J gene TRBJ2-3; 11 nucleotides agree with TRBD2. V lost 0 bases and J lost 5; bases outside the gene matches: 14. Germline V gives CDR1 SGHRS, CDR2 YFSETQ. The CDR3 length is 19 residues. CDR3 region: CASSLGALLAGGGKDTQYF. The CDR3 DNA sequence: TGCGCCAGCAGCTTGGGAGCCCTCTTAGCGGGAGGGGGAAAAGATACGCAGTATTTT.

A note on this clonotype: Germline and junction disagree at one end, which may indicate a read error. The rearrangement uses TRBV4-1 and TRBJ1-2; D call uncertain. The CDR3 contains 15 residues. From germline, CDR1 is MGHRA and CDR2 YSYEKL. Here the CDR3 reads CASSQDPEFNYGCTF. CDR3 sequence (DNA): TGCGCCAGCAGCCAAGATCCGGAGTTCAACTATGGCTGCACCTTC.

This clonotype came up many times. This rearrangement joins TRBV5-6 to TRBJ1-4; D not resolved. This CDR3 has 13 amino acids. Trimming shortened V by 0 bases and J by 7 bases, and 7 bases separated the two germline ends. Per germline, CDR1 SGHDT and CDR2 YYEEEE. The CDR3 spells CASSLAGVEKLFF. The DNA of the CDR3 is TGTGCCAGCAGCTTGGCTGGGGTTGAAAAACTGTTTTTT.

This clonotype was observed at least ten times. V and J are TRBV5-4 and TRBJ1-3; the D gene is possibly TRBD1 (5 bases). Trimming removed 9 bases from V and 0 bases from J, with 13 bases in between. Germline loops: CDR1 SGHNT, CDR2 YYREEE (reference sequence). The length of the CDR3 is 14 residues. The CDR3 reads CATKQDLSGNTIYF. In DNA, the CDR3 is TGTGCCACCAAACAGGACCTCTCTGGAAACACCATATATTTT.

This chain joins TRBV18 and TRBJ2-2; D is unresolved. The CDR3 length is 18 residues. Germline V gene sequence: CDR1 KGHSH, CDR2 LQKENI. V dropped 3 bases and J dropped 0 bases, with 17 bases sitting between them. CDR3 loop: CASSPRSHAKTNTGELFF. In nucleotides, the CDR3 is TGTGCCAGCTCACCTCGAAGCCACGCTAAAACGAACACCGGGGAGCTGTTTTTT.

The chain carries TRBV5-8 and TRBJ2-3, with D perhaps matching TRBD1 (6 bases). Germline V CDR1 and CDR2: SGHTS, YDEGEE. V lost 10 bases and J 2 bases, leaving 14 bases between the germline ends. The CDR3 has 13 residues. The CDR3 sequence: CAGDDRNTDTQYF. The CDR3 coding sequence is TGTGCCGGCGATGACAGGAACACAGATACGCAGTATTTT.

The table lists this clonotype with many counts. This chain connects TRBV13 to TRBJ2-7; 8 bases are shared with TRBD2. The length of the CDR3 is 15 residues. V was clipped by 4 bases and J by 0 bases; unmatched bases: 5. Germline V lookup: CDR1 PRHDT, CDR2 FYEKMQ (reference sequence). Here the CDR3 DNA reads TGTGCCAGCAGCTCCAGCGGGAGAGGCTCCTACGAGCAGTACTTC. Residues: CASSSSGRGSYEQYF.

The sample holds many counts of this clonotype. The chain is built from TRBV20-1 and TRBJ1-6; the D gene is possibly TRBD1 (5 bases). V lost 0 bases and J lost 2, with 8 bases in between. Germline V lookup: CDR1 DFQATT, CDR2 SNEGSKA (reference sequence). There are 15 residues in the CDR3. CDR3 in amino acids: CSARDGAAYNSPLHF. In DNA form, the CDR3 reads TGCAGTGCTAGAGATGGGGCAGCCTATAATTCACCCCTCCACTTT.

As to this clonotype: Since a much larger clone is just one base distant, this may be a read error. The CDR3 DNA follows: TGCAGTGCTGGGGCATCTGGGGATCAGCCCCAGCATTTT. Translating gives CSAGASGDQPQHF. The rearrangement links TRBV20-1 to TRBJ1-5; a weak D match, TRBD1 (5 bases). V lost 5 bases to trimming and J lost 5 bases, with 13 bases between them. CDR3 length: 13 amino acids. Germline V gene sequence: CDR1 DFQATT, CDR2 SNEGSKA (reference sequence).

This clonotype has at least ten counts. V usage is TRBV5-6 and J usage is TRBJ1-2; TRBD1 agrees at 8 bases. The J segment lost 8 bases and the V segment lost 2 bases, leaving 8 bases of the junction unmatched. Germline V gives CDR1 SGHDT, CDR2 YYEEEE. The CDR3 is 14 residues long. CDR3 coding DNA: TGTGCCAGCAGCTTACTTCAGGGGGCGGGAGGCTACACCTTC. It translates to CASSLLQGAGGYTF.

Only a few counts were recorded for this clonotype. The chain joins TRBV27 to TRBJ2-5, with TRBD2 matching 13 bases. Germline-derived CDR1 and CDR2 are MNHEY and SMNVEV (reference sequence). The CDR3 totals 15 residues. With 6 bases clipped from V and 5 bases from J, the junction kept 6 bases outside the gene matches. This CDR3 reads CASSGLAGAGETQYF. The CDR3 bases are TGTGCCAGCAGCGGACTAGCGGGGGCCGGGGAGACCCAGTACTTC.